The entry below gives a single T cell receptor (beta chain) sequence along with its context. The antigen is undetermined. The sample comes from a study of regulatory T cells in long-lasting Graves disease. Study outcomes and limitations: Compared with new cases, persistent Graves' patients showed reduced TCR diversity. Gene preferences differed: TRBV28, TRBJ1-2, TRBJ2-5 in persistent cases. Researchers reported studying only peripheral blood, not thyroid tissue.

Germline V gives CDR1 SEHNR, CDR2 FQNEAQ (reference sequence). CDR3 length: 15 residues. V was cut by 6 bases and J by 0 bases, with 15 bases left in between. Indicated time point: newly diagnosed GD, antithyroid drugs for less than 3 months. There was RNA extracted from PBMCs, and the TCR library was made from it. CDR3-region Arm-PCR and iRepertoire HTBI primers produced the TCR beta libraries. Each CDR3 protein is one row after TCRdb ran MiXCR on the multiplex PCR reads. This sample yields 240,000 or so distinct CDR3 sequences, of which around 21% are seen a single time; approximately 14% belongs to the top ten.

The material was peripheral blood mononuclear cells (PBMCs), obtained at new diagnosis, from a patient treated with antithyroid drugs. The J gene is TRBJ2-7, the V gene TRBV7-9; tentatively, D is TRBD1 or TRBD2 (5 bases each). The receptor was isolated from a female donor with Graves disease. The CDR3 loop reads CASSSGTYGSYEQYF. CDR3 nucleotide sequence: TGTGCCAGCAGTTCCGGGACCTATGGCTCCTACGAGCAGTACTTC.